This T cell receptor (beta chain) was profiled in a study of CD8+CD57+ T cells in acquired aplastic anemia. About the research overall: Sorted CD4+ and CD8+ cell DNA averaged around 3.3 ug. Where healthy donors were concerned, CD4+ cells averaged approximately 10 million reads. Study observations and caveats: Controls and patients did not differ significantly in CD8+ Simpson's diversity.

V was clipped by 0 bases and J by 4 bases; unmatched bases: 6. Germline V CDR1 and CDR2: LNHDA, SQIVND (reference sequence). The CDR3 contains 17 residues. Researchers used genomic DNA as the template to profile TCR beta VDJ and CDR3. TCRdb itself ran the reads through MiXCR, one entry per CDR3 protein. The sample gives about 110,000 distinct CDR3 sequences, under 60% of which show up once; 25% to 35% is in the top ten. This clonotype showed up just a few times. The antigen remains unidentified. The origin of this receptor is a human donor in good health, serving as a control. This rearrangement joins TRBV19 to TRBJ2-1; 10 bases align to TRBD1. The sequenced sample consisted of sorted CD4+, CD8+, or CD8+CD57+ T cells (not recorded which) from PBMCs. In nucleotides, the CDR3 is TGTGCCAGTAGTATAGAATGGACAGGGGGTAGGTACAATGAGCAGTTCTTC. It codes for CASSIEWTGGRYNEQFF. The full variable domain, rest sourced from reference TRBV19 and TRBJ2-1, is DGGITQSPKYLFRKEGQNVTLSCEQNLNHDAMYWYRQDPGQGLRLIYYSQIVNDFQKGDIAEGYSVSREKKESFPLTVTSAQKNPTAFYLCASSIEWTGGRYNEQFFGPGTRLTVL.